This T cell receptor beta chain was profiled in a study of T cell repertoires in cytomegalovirus infection. In the study overall: Shared public TCR beta signatures pointed to both CMV infection and a matching HLA type. Study observations and caveats: Dominant in the ex vivo response were TCR beta clonotypes restricted by HLA-C and specific for CMV. Accumulated public TCR beta family frequency recognized individuals carrying CMV together with the relevant HLA.

TCRdb re-analysed the reads in MiXCR, keeping a single row per CDR3 protein. Of about 920,000 distinct CDR3 sequences listed, roughly 30% are singletons. The CDR3 loop spans 14 amino acids. CDR1 and CDR2 from the germline V gene are MNHEY and SMNVEV (reference sequence). Deletions cut 2 bases from V and 4 bases from J, with 11 bases between. This clonotype was seen more than once but under ten times. Its antigen is unknown. The receptor was isolated from a human donor in good health (CMV status not recorded). Some clones in this sample may be carry-over from other donors' samples. The sequenced sample was cultured CD8+ T cells from PBMCs, obtained from culture after CMV antigen stimulation. The chain employs TRBV27 and TRBJ1-1, with D maybe TRBD1 (5 bases). CDR3 in DNA: TGTGCCAGCAGTTTAGCCCGACAGCGCACTGAAGCTTTCTTT. Encoded protein: CASSLARQRTEAFF.